This entry features one T cell receptor (beta chain) sequence. Per the germline V gene, CDR1 is SGHKS and CDR2 is YYEKEE (reference sequence). The CDR3 contains 14 residues. V gave up 5 bases and J gave up 2 bases; unmatched junction bases: 5. Measured with immunoSEQ multiplex PCR; TCRdb has only the in-frame clones, and not every one. In the table there are 200,000 to 250,000 clones, about 80% of which are singletons. These data come from a study of blood T cell repertoires in COVID-19. Whole-study context: Material from acute and convalescent COVID-19 was sourced from the United States, Italy and Spain.

Participants were aged about 18 to 90 years from approximately 24 US areas. Self-reported history from a screening survey and questionnaire set each donor's cohort. Material: PBMCs or T cells enriched from blood (not recorded which). The chain is built from TRBV5-5 and TRBJ2-5; 8 bases are a match to TRBD2. The TCR originated in a woman aged 40 to 55 who had been exposed to COVID-19. CDR3 loop: CASSSAGGQETQYF. CDR3 DNA: TGTGCCAGCAGTTCCGCGGGGGGTCAAGAGACCCAGTACTTC.